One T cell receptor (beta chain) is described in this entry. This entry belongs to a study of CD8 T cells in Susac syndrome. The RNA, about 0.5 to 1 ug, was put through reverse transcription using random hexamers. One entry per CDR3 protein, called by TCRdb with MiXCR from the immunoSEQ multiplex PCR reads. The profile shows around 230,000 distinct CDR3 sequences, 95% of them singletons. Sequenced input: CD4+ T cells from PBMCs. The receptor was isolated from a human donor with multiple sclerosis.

CDR3 nucleotides: TGTGCCAGCAGTTTAATTTCAGGGAGGGGCACAGATACGCAGTATTTT. It translates to CASSLISGRGTDTQYF. The chain recombines TRBV27 with TRBJ2-3; 7 nucleotides line up with TRBD2. With 2 bases clipped from V and 1 base from J, the junction kept 6 bases outside the gene matches. CDR3 length: 16 residues. The germline gives CDR1 MNHEY, CDR2 SMNVEV (reference sequence).